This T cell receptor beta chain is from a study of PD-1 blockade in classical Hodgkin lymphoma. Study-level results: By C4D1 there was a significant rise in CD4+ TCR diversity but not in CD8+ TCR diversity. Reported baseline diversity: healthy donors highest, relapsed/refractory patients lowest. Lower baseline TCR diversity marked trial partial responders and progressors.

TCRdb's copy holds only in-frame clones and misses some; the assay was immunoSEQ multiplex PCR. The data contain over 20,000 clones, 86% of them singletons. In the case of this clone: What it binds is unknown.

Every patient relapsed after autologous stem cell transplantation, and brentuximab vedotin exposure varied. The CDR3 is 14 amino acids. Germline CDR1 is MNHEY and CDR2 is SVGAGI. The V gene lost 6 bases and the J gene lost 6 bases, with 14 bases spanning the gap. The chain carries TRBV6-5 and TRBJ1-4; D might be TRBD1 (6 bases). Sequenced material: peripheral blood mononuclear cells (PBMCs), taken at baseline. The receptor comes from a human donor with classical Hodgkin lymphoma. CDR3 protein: CASRPQGPDEKLFF. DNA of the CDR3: TGTGCCAGCAGACCCCAGGGGCCGGATGAAAAACTGTTTTTT.